What follows describes a single TCR beta chain. The entry originates in a study of blood T cell repertoires in COVID-19. Study information: PBMCs, B-cell-depleted T cells, or T cells provided the cDNA or gDNA that made up the material.

This CDR3 is built from 16 residues. Trimming removed 4 bases from V and 9 bases from J, with 23 bases in between. Germline V gene data show CDR1 as SGHDT and CDR2 as YYEEEE. TCRdb's table, derived via immunoSEQ multiplex PCR, lists solely in-frame clones and lacks some. Of roughly 200,000 clones listed, approximately 78% are singletons. The receptor was derived from a woman of 80 years or more with COVID-19, enrolled during active disease. Sequenced material: peripheral blood. The chain couples TRBV5-6 to TRBJ2-1; D gene unclear. The CDR3 DNA is TGTGCCAGCAGCCCAGAAGGTACTTCAGGTAGAAGTGAGCAGTTCTTC. Its protein product is CASSPEGTSGRSEQFF. Filled out from reference TRBV5-6 and TRBJ2-1, the complete variable domain reads DAGVTQSPTHLIKTRGQQVTLRCSPKSGHDTVSWYQQALGQGPQFIFQYYEEEERQRGNFPDRFSGHQFPNYSSELNVNALLLGDSALYLCASSPEGTSGRSEQFFGPGTRLTVL.